This TCR beta chain was identified during a study of blood T cell repertoires in COVID-19. Study-wide context: T cells, B-cell-depleted T cells, or PBMCs supplied cDNA or gDNA.

In the study's own analysis: By means of reference gene primer amplification, nucleated cell counts were estimated. Method: immunoSEQ multiplex PCR; TCRdb's copy keeps in-frame clones and lacks some. V and J calls and clone size are copied from that table; D and trimming were computed from the DNA. This sample has under 250,000 clones, with around 85% found just once. Trimming removed 6 bases from V and 0 bases from J; junction bases left unmatched: 11. CDR1 and CDR2 from the germline V gene are MNHEY and SMNVEV (reference sequence). The CDR3 sequence is 16 residues long. This sequence joins TRBV27 and TRBJ2-7; 7 bases agree with TRBD1. Material for sequencing was peripheral blood. The TCR sequence derives from a man in his forties with acute or convalescent COVID-19. The CDR3 is CASSGHRDSSSYEQYF. The CDR3, as DNA: TGTGCCAGCAGCGGACACCGGGACAGCAGCTCCTACGAGCAGTACTTC.